This record covers a single T cell receptor (beta chain). Patients from Seattle were sampled longitudinally, starting during active infection. The data were obtained in a study of blood T cell repertoires in COVID-19. Study in general: T cells, B-cell-depleted T cells, or PBMCs supplied cDNA or gDNA.

This table comes from immunoSEQ multiplex PCR, and its TCRdb copy is limited to in-frame clones, with some not included. Of about 370,000 clones in the sample, around 89% were seen once. The CDR3 is made up of 11 amino acids. The V and J ends lost 3 bases and 7 bases respectively, with 6 bases between them. CDR1 is PRHDT, CDR2 FYEKMQ, per germline (reference sequence). The receptor comes from a woman aged 30 to 39 with COVID-19, enrolled during active disease. This sequence joins TRBV13 and TRBJ2-5, with D possibly matching TRBD2 (5 bases). Sequencing input: peripheral blood. The CDR3 reads CASSFRGTQYF. CDR3 nucleotide sequence: TGTGCCAGCAGCTTTCGGGGGACCCAGTACTTC. The full variable domain, completed using reference TRBV13 and TRBJ2-5, is AAGVIQSPRHLIKEKRETATLKCYPIPRHDTVYWYQQGPGQDPQFLISFYEKMQSDKGSIPDRFSAQQFSDYHSELNMSSLELGDSALYFCASSFRGTQYFGPGTRLLVL.